Each of the 26 T cell receptor beta chains below was sequenced from the same sample in a study of cytomegalovirus exposure and HLA in healthy donors. Primers: 60 Vbeta forward and 13 Jbeta reverse. Using immunoSEQ multiplex PCR, the repertoire was profiled, and TCRdb retains in-frame clones only, with some absent. In the table there are approximately 100,000 clones, roughly 71% of which are singletons. The specimen sequenced was PBMCs. These receptors came from a woman aged 35 to 49 in good health and CMV-seronegative.

The chain joins TRBV4-1 to TRBJ2-5; no definite D call. Germline values: CDR1 MGHRA, CDR2 YSYEKL. The CDR3 length is 15 residues. V was pared by 1 base and J by 0 bases, with 9 bases between. The chain's CDR3 is CASSQGLQYQETQYF. CDR3 in DNA: TGCGCCAGCAGCCAAGGCTTGCAGTACCAAGAGACCCAGTACTTC.

The J gene is TRBJ2-3, the V gene TRBV4-2, with no clear D. The V gene lost 4 bases and the J gene lost 1 base, with 3 bases spanning the gap. Germline CDR1 is LGHNA and CDR2 is YNFKEQ. This CDR3 is 12 amino acids long. The CDR3 region is CASSPGTDTQYF. The CDR3 DNA follows: TGTGCCAGCAGCCCGGGCACAGATACGCAGTATTTT.

This clone has more than one count but fewer than ten. This chain links TRBV7-3 with TRBJ2-2; 9 bases are a match to TRBD1. This CDR3 spans 17 amino acids. After removal of 4 bases from V and 7 bases from J, the junction contained 13 bases not matched to a gene. Germline CDR1 and CDR2: SGHTA and FQGTGA. The CDR3 here is CASSSTGQGLGFGELFF. The CDR3 coding sequence is TGTGCCAGCAGCTCTACCGGACAGGGGCTGGGCTTCGGGGAGCTGTTTTTT.

This clone was observed a few times. The rearrangement links TRBV7-9 to TRBJ1-6; no firm D call. Germline CDR1 and CDR2: SEHNR and FQNEAQ (reference sequence). Trimming cost V 5 bases and J 0 bases, with 8 bases left between them. This CDR3 spans 15 amino acids. As DNA, the CDR3 is TGTGCCAGCAGCCCTGGGAGCTCCTATAATTCACCCCTCCACTTT. It yields the protein CASSPGSSYNSPLHF.

The chain recombines TRBV9 with TRBJ2-2; D possibly corresponds to TRBD1 (6 bases). CDR1 SGDLS and CDR2 YYNGEE come from the germline V gene. The CDR3 extends over 16 amino acids. With 0 bases removed from V and 0 bases from J, the gap between germline ends came to 9 bases. CDR3 region: CASSVATGTNTGELFF. DNA for the CDR3: TGTGCCAGCAGCGTAGCTACAGGGACGAACACCGGGGAGCTGTTTTTT.

The chain joins TRBV6-1 to TRBJ1-5; weak D call: TRBD1 (6 bases). Germline assignment: CDR1 MNHNS and CDR2 SASEGT. The CDR3 is made up of 14 amino acids. V was cut by 5 bases and J by 7 bases, with 15 bases left in between. The CDR3 spells CASSRQVRDQPQHF. The CDR3 coding sequence is TGTGCCAGCAGTAGACAGGTTCGTGACCAGCCCCAGCATTTT.

In DNA, the CDR3 is TGTGCCAGCAGTATGCTAGCGGGTCGGGGTTTGTTCTTC. Amino acid sequence: CASSMLAGRGLFF. This sequence joins TRBV28 and TRBJ2-1; TRBD2 aligns across 8 bases. Germline CDR1 reads MDHEN; CDR2 reads SYDVKM. The CDR3 consists of 13 residues. With 5 bases clipped from V and 15 bases from J, the junction kept 12 bases outside the gene matches.

The V and J genes are TRBV6-5 and TRBJ1-1; the D gene is possibly TRBD1 (5 bases). V gave up 2 bases and J gave up 5 bases, with 12 bases separating them. Per the germline V gene, CDR1 is MNHEY and CDR2 is SVGAGI. The CDR3 loop spans 14 amino acids. The CDR3 here is CASSYGVGGTEAFF. The CDR3 bases are TGTGCCAGCAGTTACGGCGTGGGGGGGACTGAAGCTTTCTTT.

The rearrangement joins TRBV4-2 to TRBJ1-2, with 10 bases matching TRBD1. The CDR3 is 13 amino acids. The germline V gene has CDR1 LGHNA and CDR2 YNFKEQ. Trimming at V came to 5 bases and at J to 12 bases, leaving 9 bases not matched to a gene. The CDR3 DNA follows: TGTGCCAGCAGCGCCCGGGACAGGGGAAAACACACCTTC. Encoded protein: CASSARDRGKHTF.

V and J are TRBV5-1 and TRBJ2-3; TRBD1 aligns across 8 bases. Germline CDR1 reads SGHRS; CDR2 reads YFSETQ. The CDR3 spans 16 residues. V shed 0 bases, J shed 3 bases, and the junction held 6 bases outside the gene matches. This CDR3 reads CASSLEGTGVTDTQYF. CDR3 bases: TGCGCCAGCAGCTTGGAGGGGACAGGAGTAACAGATACGCAGTATTTT.

This clone was counted only a few times. The junction shows a germline mismatch at one end, possibly a read error. As DNA, the CDR3 is TGTGCCATCAGTTTGGGGGGTGTCAGGAACACCATATATTTT. It is translated as CAISLGGVRNTIYF. The genes are TRBV6-6 and TRBJ1-3, with D possibly being TRBD1 (5 bases). The CDR3 contains 14 residues. Germline lookup yields CDR1 MNHNY and CDR2 SVGAGI (reference sequence).

The DNA for the CDR3 is TGCGCCAGCAGCTCGACAGGGGTGGGAACTGAAGCTTTCTTT. Its protein product is CASSSTGVGTEAFF. The gene calls are TRBV5-1 and TRBJ1-1; TRBD1 aligns across 8 bases. CDR3 length: 14 amino acids. From germline, CDR1 is SGHRS and CDR2 YFSETQ. The junction had 6 bases not matched to a gene; V was cut back by 3 bases and J by 5 bases. The variable domain in full, completed from reference TRBV5-1 and TRBJ1-1, reads KAGVTQTPRYLIKTRGQQVTLSCSPISGHRSVSWYQQTPGQGLQFLFEYFSETQRNKGNFPGRFSGRQFSNSRSEMNVSTLELGDSALYLCASSSTGVGTEAFFGQGTRLTVV.

The genes are TRBV7-9 and TRBJ1-2; no reliable D call. V was cut by 4 bases and J by 4 bases, with 13 bases left in between. This CDR3 comprises 14 residues. Germline CDR1 reads SEHNR; CDR2 reads FQNEAQ (reference sequence). The CDR3 is CASSSLRESYGYTF. The CDR3, as DNA: TGTGCCAGCAGCTCACTCCGGGAGTCCTATGGCTACACCTTC.

The chain couples TRBV9 to TRBJ2-3, with D unresolved. CDR1 and CDR2 from the germline V gene are SGDLS and YYNGEE. This CDR3 is built from 14 residues. The V and J ends lost 0 bases and 0 bases respectively, with 5 bases between them. Written as DNA, the CDR3 is TGTGCCAGCAGCGTAGACCAGAGCACAGATACGCAGTATTTT. Its protein is CASSVDQSTDTQYF.

The rearrangement links TRBV9 to TRBJ1-1, with TRBD1 identical over 9 bases. This CDR3 is built from 13 residues. V lost 5 bases, J lost 5 bases, and 4 bases stayed unmatched. Germline loops: CDR1 SGDLS, CDR2 YYNGEE. The CDR3 DNA reads as TGTGCCAGCAGTGCTGACAGGGGGACTGAAGCTTTCTTT. Protein: CASSADRGTEAFF.

V gene TRBV6-1 combines with J gene TRBJ2-1; 11 nucleotides agree with TRBD1. Germline lookup yields CDR1 MNHNS and CDR2 SASEGT. The V and J ends lost 3 bases and 3 bases, in that order; junction bases with no gene match: 1. The CDR3 contains 15 residues. The chain's CDR3 is CASSEDRGHYNEQFF. The CDR3 DNA follows: TGTGCCAGCAGTGAGGACAGGGGGCACTACAATGAGCAGTTCTTC.

The V gene is TRBV5-4, the J gene TRBJ1-1, with 10 bases identical to TRBD1. J was trimmed by 0 bases and V by 4 bases; bases with no gene match: 3. The CDR3 spans 15 residues. The V gene's germline CDR1 is SGHNT and CDR2 YYREEE (reference sequence). The DNA of the CDR3 is TGTGCCAGCAGCCAAGGGACAGGGGTGAACACTGAAGCTTTCTTT. Its translation is CASSQGTGVNTEAFF.

The V and J genes are TRBV5-1 and TRBJ2-5, with D possibly being TRBD2 (5 bases). Trimming removed 6 bases from V and 3 bases from J, with 6 bases in between. The germline V gene has CDR1 SGHRS and CDR2 YFSETQ. The CDR3 loop spans 11 amino acids. This CDR3 is CASKGEETQYF. CDR3 nucleotides: TGCGCCAGCAAGGGAGAAGAGACCCAGTACTTC.

The rearrangement uses TRBV10-2 and TRBJ2-7, with 10 nucleotides matching TRBD2. The V gene's germline CDR1 is WSHSY and CDR2 SAAADI. This CDR3 contains 14 residues. Trimming cost V 7 bases and J 2 bases; bases outside gene matches: 5. CDR3: CASTLSGGAYEQYF. The CDR3 nucleotides are TGCGCCAGCACTCTCAGCGGGGGGGCCTACGAGCAGTACTTC.

This clone has only a few counts. This chain joins TRBV5-6 and TRBJ1-2; 7 bases fit TRBD1. The CDR3 has 13 residues. Germline V lookup: CDR1 SGHDT, CDR2 YYEEEE. V shed 3 bases and J 7 bases; nucleotides not matched to a gene: 6. This CDR3 reads CASSSDRVAGYTF. DNA of the CDR3: TGTGCCAGCAGCTCCGACAGGGTCGCTGGCTACACCTTC.

The gene calls are TRBV4-3 and TRBJ2-7, with a tentative D call TRBD2 (5 bases). CDR1 LGHNA and CDR2 YSLEER come from the germline V gene. This CDR3 region has 15 residues. Trimming took off 0 bases at V and 1 base at J, with 10 bases between the two ends. The CDR3 DNA follows: TGCGCCAGCAGCCAAGAAGCGGTCGTATCCTACGAGCAGTACTTC. It yields the protein CASSQEAVVSYEQYF.

The chain links TRBV27 to TRBJ1-5; perhaps TRBD1 as D (6 bases). V was cut by 6 bases and J by 4 bases, with 10 bases left in between. The CDR3 is made up of 13 amino acids. Germline CDR1 and CDR2: MNHEY and SMNVEV (reference sequence). CDR3 loop: CASSMTGNQPQHF. CDR3 nucleotide sequence: TGTGCCAGCAGCATGACAGGTAATCAGCCCCAGCATTTT.

This clone occurred once. The chain uses TRBV7-3 and TRBJ2-2, with 15 bases fitting TRBD2. The V gene's germline CDR1 is SGHTA and CDR2 FQGTGA. The CDR3 length is 18 residues. V lost 5 bases, J lost 4 bases, and 8 bases stayed unmatched. CDR3 residues: CASSQMVGLAGGTGELFF. Written as DNA, the CDR3 is TGTGCCAGCAGCCAGATGGTGGGACTAGCGGGAGGCACCGGGGAGCTGTTTTTT. The whole variable domain, filled in from reference TRBV7-3 and TRBJ2-2, reads GAGVSQTPSNKVTEKGKYVELRCDPISGHTALYWYRQSLGQGPEFLIYFQGTGAADDSGLPNDRFFAVRPEGSVSTLKIQRTERGDSAVYLCASSQMVGLAGGTGELFFGEGSRLTVL.

This rearrangement joins TRBV7-9 to TRBJ2-1; D is perhaps TRBD1 (5 bases). The CDR3 runs to 16 residues. Germline CDR1 is SEHNR and CDR2 is FQNEAQ (reference sequence). V was pared by 5 bases and J by 3 bases, with 17 bases between. The CDR3 spells CASSQTTGQGYNEQFF. The CDR3 DNA is TGTGCCAGCAGCCAGACCACGGGCCAGGGCTACAATGAGCAGTTCTTC.

The rearrangement uses TRBV2 and TRBJ1-2; 9 positions match TRBD1. After removal of 5 bases from V and 6 bases from J, the junction contained 7 bases not matched to a gene. From germline, CDR1 is SNHLY and CDR2 FYNNEI. The CDR3 totals 14 residues. Here the CDR3 reads CASSFDGTGNGYTF. CDR3 coding DNA: TGTGCCAGCAGTTTCGACGGGACAGGGAATGGCTACACCTTC.

The gene calls are TRBV23-1 and TRBJ1-5; D is uncertain. TRBV23-1 is noted as an ORF with a role that remains uncertain. V dropped 0 bases and J dropped 0 bases, with 9 bases sitting between them. The length of the CDR3 is 16 residues. CDR3 sequence reads: CASSQSEGSSNQPQHF. The CDR3 DNA follows: TGCGCCAGCAGTCAATCGGAAGGGAGTAGCAATCAGCCCCAGCATTTT.